This T cell receptor beta chain stems from a study of T cell repertoires in cytomegalovirus infection. For the study at large: Evidence of both CMV infection and a matching HLA type came from public TCR beta signatures.

This clonotype occurred many times. The antigen is unknown. TCRdb called the reads again in MiXCR, with one record for every CDR3 protein. The sample lists 400,000 to 550,000 distinct CDR3 sequences, 11% seen once, with about 9.4% in the top ten. Germline V gives CDR1 MNHNY, CDR2 SVGAGI (reference sequence). V lost 7 bases, J lost 0 bases, and 9 bases lay in between. The length of the CDR3 is 13 residues. Findings and caveats of the study: Cumulative public TCR beta family frequency identified carriers of CMV plus the relevant HLA. HLA-C-restricted CMV-specific TCR beta clonotypes prevailed in the ex vivo response.

The sequence was collected from a human donor in good health (CMV status not recorded). Some clones in this sample may be carry-over from other donors' samples. Input material: PBMCs. The genes are TRBV6-6 and TRBJ1-2; no definite D call. CDR3 residues: CASTQPPNYGYTF. CDR3 sequence (DNA): TGTGCCAGCACACAGCCTCCTAACTATGGCTACACCTTC.